Below are 29 T cell receptor beta chains sequenced from a single sample in a study of identical twins. TCRdb redid the calling of the 5' RACE reads with MiXCR, one entry per CDR3 protein. Of roughly 250,000 distinct CDR3 sequences listed, over 12% were seen once; the top ten hold 8.8%. Material: memory (CD45RO+) T cells sorted from blood. The receptors shown here come from a woman aged 18-29 years in good health.

This clonotype came up a few times. V usage is TRBV27 and J usage is TRBJ2-7, with unresolved D. This CDR3 is built from 15 residues. Germline CDR1 is MNHEY and CDR2 is SMNVEV (reference sequence). V shed 4 bases and J shed 1 base, with 14 bases lying between them. CDR3 protein: CASSSRRAGSYEQYF. CDR3 coding DNA: TGTGCCAGCAGTTCCCGACGGGCAGGATCCTACGAGCAGTACTTC.

The chain has TRBV12-3 or TRBV12-4 and TRBJ1-5; the D is unclear. CDR3 size: 14 residues. The V end lost 1 base, the J end lost 2 bases, and 6 bases lay between the germline ends. CDR3 nucleotide sequence: TGTGCCAGCAGTTTAGGTTCAGGCAATCAGCCCCAGCATTTT. Translated, it gives CASSLGSGNQPQHF.

The table lists this clonotype with a few counts. The J gene is TRBJ1-1, the V gene TRBV20-1, with D perhaps matching TRBD1 (5 bases). The V end lost 5 bases, the J end lost 4 bases, and 14 bases lay between the germline ends. The CDR3 consists of 13 residues. The germline V gene encodes CDR1 DFQATT and CDR2 SNEGSKA (reference sequence). In DNA form, the CDR3 reads TGCAGTGCTGGGGGTTTTACGGGCACTGAAGCTTTCTTT. Its translation is CSAGGFTGTEAFF.

This clonotype was seen just once. The rearrangement uses TRBV10-2 and TRBJ1-6, with D perhaps TRBD1 (5 bases). The CDR3 runs to 13 residues. CDR1 WSHSY and CDR2 SAAADI come from the germline V gene. V lost 9 bases to trimming and J lost 8 bases, with 14 bases between them. Here the CDR3 DNA reads TGCGCCAGTTGTCGACTAGGGGATTCACCCCTCCACTTT. It yields the protein CASCRLGDSPLHF.

The genes are TRBV13 and TRBJ2-1; 11 bases fit TRBD2. Germline lookup yields CDR1 PRHDT and CDR2 FYEKMQ (reference sequence). The junction had 9 bases not matched to a gene; V was cut back by 5 bases and J by 0 bases. This CDR3 spans 18 amino acids. The CDR3 DNA reads TGTGCCAGCAGCCGCCGGACTAGCGGGCGGAACTCCTACAATGAGCAGTTCTTC. Translating gives CASSRRTSGRNSYNEQFF.

In its sample, this clonotype was seen many times. CDR3 protein: CASSQIRGTEAFF. CDR3 sequence (DNA): TGTGCCAGCAGCCAAATCCGGGGCACTGAAGCTTTCTTT. The chain combines TRBV3-1 with TRBJ1-1; D is unresolved. The CDR3 covers 13 residues. Germline assignment: CDR1 LGHDT and CDR2 YNNKEL (reference sequence). V was trimmed by 2 bases and J by 4 bases, leaving 8 bases between them.

The J gene is TRBJ2-7, the V gene TRBV14, with a possible D match to TRBD1 (5 bases). The CDR3 runs to 16 residues. Germline V gene data show CDR1 as SGHDN and CDR2 as FVKESK. V was shortened by 1 base and J by 0 bases, with 13 bases between the two germline ends. CDR3 sequence reads: CASSQVGAGSSYEQYF. The CDR3, as DNA: TGTGCCAGCAGCCAAGTAGGGGCAGGTAGCTCCTACGAGCAGTACTTC.

The sample holds a few counts of this clonotype. The V and J genes are TRBV20-1 and TRBJ1-5; TRBD1 might be the D (6 bases). Germline V gene lookup returns CDR1 DFQATT and CDR2 SNEGSKA (reference sequence). V was cut by 6 bases and J by 5 bases, with 20 bases left in between. The CDR3 loop spans 15 amino acids. The CDR3 loop reads CSAKDRTTSHQPQHF. For the CDR3, the DNA is TGCAGTGCGAAAGACAGGACTACTTCTCATCAGCCCCAGCATTTT.

This clonotype was seen only a few times. V and J are TRBV3-1 and TRBJ1-6, with D uncertain. The ends were cut back, 8 bases at V and 6 bases at J, with 14 bases in the middle. CDR1 and CDR2 (germline): LGHDT, YNNKEL (reference sequence). This CDR3 has 14 amino acids. In DNA form, the CDR3 reads TGTGCCAGCTCGATGGTACGAGGTAATTCACCCCTCCACTTT. It yields the protein CASSMVRGNSPLHF.

The CDR3: CSVTSQNTEAFF. In DNA, the CDR3 is TGCAGCGTTACATCTCAGAACACTGAAGCTTTCTTT. The chain combines TRBV29-1 with TRBJ1-1; D is unresolved. Trimming took 5 bases from V and 1 from J, leaving 8 bases between them. The CDR3 runs 12 residues. Germline V gene lookup returns CDR1 SQVTM and CDR2 ANQGSEA.

This clonotype was recorded a few times. J is TRBJ2-3 and V is TRBV7-9, with D possibly being TRBD2 (5 bases). Trimming removed 4 bases at V and 0 bases at J, with 11 bases between. This CDR3 is built from 15 residues. Germline CDR1 reads SEHNR; CDR2 reads FQNEAQ (reference sequence). The DNA of the CDR3 is TGTGCCAGCAGCTCCGGGGTCTGGAGCACAGATACGCAGTATTTT. It yields the protein CASSSGVWSTDTQYF.

This clonotype occurred once. V gene TRBV7-9 combines with J gene TRBJ2-7; D not resolved. Germline V lookup: CDR1 SEHNR, CDR2 FQNEAQ (reference sequence). The CDR3 totals 12 residues. V was cut by 5 bases and J by 5 bases, with 10 bases left in between. In DNA form, the CDR3 reads TGTGCCAGCAGCAATACTCTCGACGAGCAGTACTTC. Translation: CASSNTLDEQYF.

The chain is built from TRBV14 and TRBJ1-2; D gene uncertain. The CDR3 is made up of 14 amino acids. Germline V gene sequence: CDR1 SGHDN, CDR2 FVKESK. The V end was cut by 1 base, the J end by 4 bases, with 10 bases between. CDR3 in DNA: TGTGCCAGCAGCCAAGGAACCAGCCTCTATGGCTACACCTTC. Its protein product is CASSQGTSLYGYTF.

The chain employs TRBV6-2 or TRBV6-3 and TRBJ2-7; maybe TRBD2 (6 bases). The CDR3 is 13 amino acids. V gave up 7 bases and J gave up 4 bases, with 14 bases separating them. Germline CDR1 and CDR2: MNHEY and SVGEGT. CDR3 loop: CASNKLGRYEQYF. The CDR3 nucleotides are TGTGCCAGCAATAAACTTGGGAGGTACGAGCAGTACTTC.

The chain has TRBV3-1 and TRBJ1-2, with TRBD1 as a possible D gene (5 bases). Trimming took off 8 bases at V and 2 bases at J, with 12 bases between the two ends. CDR3 length: 13 amino acids. The germline gives CDR1 LGHDT, CDR2 YNNKEL (reference sequence). The CDR3 spells CASAMGGNYGYTF. CDR3 DNA: TGTGCCAGCGCAATGGGGGGAAACTATGGCTACACCTTC.

This clonotype was seen a few times. This chain connects TRBV29-1 to TRBJ2-1; no definite D call. This CDR3 is built from 12 residues. Between the trimmed V and J ends, which lost 4 bases and 2 bases, there was a span of 6 bases. Germline V gene data show CDR1 as SQVTM and CDR2 as ANQGSEA. CDR3 nucleotides: TGCAGCGTTGGAGTGCCCTACAATGAGCAGTTCTTC. Amino acids: CSVGVPYNEQFF.

This clonotype has only a few counts. The chain couples TRBV11-2 to TRBJ2-7; no firm D call. The CDR3 totals 13 residues. The V and J ends lost 3 bases and 0 bases respectively, with 6 bases between them. CDR1 and CDR2 from the germline V gene are SGHAT and FQNNGV. The DNA for the CDR3 is TGTGCCAGCAGCTTTCTTGACTCCTACGAGCAGTACTTC. It codes for CASSFLDSYEQYF.

This chain links TRBV7-2 with TRBJ1-1; a weak D match, TRBD1 (5 bases). V shed 4 bases and J shed 3 bases, with 9 bases lying between them. The CDR3 covers 13 residues. Germline CDR1 reads SGHTA; CDR2 reads FQGNSA. The CDR3 is CASSSRRDTEAFF. The CDR3 DNA reads as TGTGCCAGCAGCTCGCGCAGGGACACTGAAGCTTTCTTT.

This sequence joins TRBV5-1 and TRBJ2-2; D might be TRBD2 (5 bases). Germline values: CDR1 SGHRS, CDR2 YFSETQ. Trimming took off 3 bases at V and 5 bases at J, with 11 bases between the two ends. This CDR3 comprises 14 residues. This chain's CDR3 is CASSWRTATGELFF. The CDR3 DNA follows: TGCGCCAGCAGCTGGAGGACCGCTACCGGGGAGCTGTTTTTT.

In this sample, this clonotype turned up a few times. This chain connects TRBV12-3 or TRBV12-4 to TRBJ1-2, with a possible D match to TRBD1 (6 bases). V dropped 5 bases and J dropped 3 bases, with 19 bases sitting between them. The CDR3 totals 16 residues. The CDR3 region has the DNA TGTGCCAGCAGTCCTACGGTCGGGGGGCGAGACTATGGCTACACCTTC. Translated: CASSPTVGGRDYGYTF.

This clonotype came up a few times. The rearrangement joins TRBV6-2 or TRBV6-3 to TRBJ1-2; TRBD1 might be the D (6 bases). This CDR3 is built from 12 residues. The germline V gene encodes CDR1 MNHEY and CDR2 SVGEGT. The V and J ends lost 7 bases and 8 bases respectively, with 14 bases between them. The CDR3 here is CASTNQGRGYTF. As DNA, the CDR3 is TGTGCCAGCACCAACCAGGGGAGAGGCTACACCTTC.

This clonotype was counted between two and nine times. CDR3 amino acids: CASSPRPAGEQFF. The CDR3 DNA reads as TGTGCCAGCAGCCCCCGTCCCGCGGGTGAGCAGTTCTTC. V is TRBV12-3 or TRBV12-4 and J is TRBJ2-1; D might be TRBD2 (5 bases). Deletions cut 6 bases from V and 9 bases from J, with 15 bases between. The CDR3 spans 13 residues.

This clonotype was seen a few times. This rearrangement joins TRBV20-1 to TRBJ1-4; no clear D. V lost 3 bases to trimming and J lost 8 bases, with 16 bases between them. There are 14 residues in the CDR3. Germline loops: CDR1 DFQATT, CDR2 SNEGSKA (reference sequence). The CDR3 is CSASEGGLKEKLFF. The CDR3 coding sequence is TGCAGTGCTAGTGAAGGAGGACTGAAGGAAAAACTGTTTTTT.

The chain joins TRBV3-1 to TRBJ2-7; D is uncertain. Looked up from germline, CDR1 is LGHDT and CDR2 is YNNKEL (reference sequence). This CDR3 region has 14 residues. V lost 1 base and J 2 bases, leaving 9 bases between the germline ends. CDR3 in DNA: TGTGCCAGCAGCCAAGGTTACACCACCTACGAGCAGTACTTC. It yields the protein CASSQGYTTYEQYF.

There are a few counts of this clonotype. The V gene is TRBV3-1, the J gene TRBJ1-1; 11 nucleotides match TRBD1. The CDR3 is made up of 14 amino acids. V shed 4 bases and J 4 bases; nucleotides not matched to a gene: 2. The germline V gene encodes CDR1 LGHDT and CDR2 YNNKEL (reference sequence). CDR3 sequence (DNA): TGTGCCAGCAGCCCCGGGACAGGGGGCACTGAAGCTTTCTTT. It encodes CASSPGTGGTEAFF.

This clonotype was observed a handful of times. One end of the junction does not line up with germline, which may come from a read error. The V and J genes are TRBV7-8 and TRBJ2-7; D is unclear. This CDR3 is 14 amino acids long. CDR1 is SGHVS and CDR2 is FQNEAQ in the germline V gene. The CDR3: CASSSPVAPYDQYF. The CDR3 DNA reads as TGTGCCAGCAGCTCACCGGTGGCCCCCTACGATCAGTACTTC.

Only a few counts were recorded for this clonotype. The V gene is TRBV10-3, the J gene TRBJ1-2; no definite D call. The germline gives CDR1 ENHRY, CDR2 SYGVKD. The CDR3 sequence is 17 residues long. V was shortened by 2 bases and J by 0 bases, with 16 bases between the two germline ends. This CDR3 is CAISEIGRLRPNYGYTF. CDR3 in DNA: TGTGCCATCAGTGAGATAGGTAGATTGAGACCTAACTATGGCTACACCTTC.

This clonotype was picked up a small number of times. This chain joins TRBV6-2 or TRBV6-3 and TRBJ2-3; 8 nucleotides line up with TRBD2. The CDR3 has 15 amino acids. Germline CDR1 MNHEY, CDR2 SVGEGT. V shed 10 bases, J shed 5 bases, and the junction held 14 bases outside the gene matches. The CDR3 DNA sequence: TGTGCCACCGCCACCGGGACTAGAGTTTTAGATACGCAGTATTTT. Its protein is CATATGTRVLDTQYF.

Details on this clonotype: It may be a read error: a sequence one base away is much more abundant. V is TRBV11-2 and J is TRBJ2-2, with 7 positions matching TRBD2. Germline CDR1 is SGHAT and CDR2 is FQNNGV. This CDR3 is 17 amino acids long. DNA for the CDR3: TGTGCCAGCAGCTTGTGGGGAGCTAGCGGAAACACCGGGCAGCTGTTTTTT. Its translation is CASSLWGASGNTGQLFF.